The source of this TCR beta chain is a study of blood T cell repertoires in COVID-19. Study-level background: T cells, B-cell-depleted T cells, or PBMCs supplied cDNA or gDNA.

V was clipped by 4 bases and J by 6 bases, with 19 bases between them. Germline V gene sequence: CDR1 SGHTS, CDR2 YDEGEE. The CDR3 totals 16 residues. The assay was immunoSEQ multiplex PCR, and TCRdb's table has in-frame clones only and misses some. The top ten clones hold 7.5% to 9% of a sample with 260,000 or so clones, around 82% of them seen once. This TCR was sampled from a human donor in a cohort sampled during active COVID-19. The J gene is TRBJ2-2, the V gene TRBV5-8; D remains unclear. Sequencing used peripheral blood. CDR3 in amino acids: CASSAIGSERAGELFF. CDR3 DNA: TGTGCCAGCAGCGCTATTGGTTCTGAACGCGCCGGGGAGCTGTTTTTT.